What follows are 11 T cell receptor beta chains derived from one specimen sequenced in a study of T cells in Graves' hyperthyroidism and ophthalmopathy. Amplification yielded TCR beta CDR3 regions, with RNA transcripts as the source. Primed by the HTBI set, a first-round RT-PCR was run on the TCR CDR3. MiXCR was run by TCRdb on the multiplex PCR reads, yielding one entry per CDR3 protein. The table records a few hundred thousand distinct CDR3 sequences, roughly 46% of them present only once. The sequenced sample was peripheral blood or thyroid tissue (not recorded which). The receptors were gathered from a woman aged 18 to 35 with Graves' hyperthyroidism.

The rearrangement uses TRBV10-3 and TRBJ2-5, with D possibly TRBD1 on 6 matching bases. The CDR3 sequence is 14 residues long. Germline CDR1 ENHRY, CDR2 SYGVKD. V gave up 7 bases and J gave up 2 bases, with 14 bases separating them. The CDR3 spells CAIKDLGQQETQYF. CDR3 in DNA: TGTGCCATCAAGGACCTTGGACAGCAAGAGACCCAGTACTTC.

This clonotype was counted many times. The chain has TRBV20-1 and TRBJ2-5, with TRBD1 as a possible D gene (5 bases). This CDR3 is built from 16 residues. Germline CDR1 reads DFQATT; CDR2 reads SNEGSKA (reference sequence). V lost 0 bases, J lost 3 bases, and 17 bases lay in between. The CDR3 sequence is CSARDPRGGLKETQYF. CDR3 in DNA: TGCAGTGCTAGAGATCCTAGGGGCGGCCTAAAAGAGACCCAGTACTTC.

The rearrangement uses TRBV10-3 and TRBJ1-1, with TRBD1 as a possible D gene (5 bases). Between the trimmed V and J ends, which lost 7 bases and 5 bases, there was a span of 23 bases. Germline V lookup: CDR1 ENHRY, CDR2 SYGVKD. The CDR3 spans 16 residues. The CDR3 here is CAITRGLAGGQTEAFF. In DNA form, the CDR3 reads TGTGCCATCACTCGGGGACTAGCGGGAGGGCAAACTGAAGCTTTCTTT.

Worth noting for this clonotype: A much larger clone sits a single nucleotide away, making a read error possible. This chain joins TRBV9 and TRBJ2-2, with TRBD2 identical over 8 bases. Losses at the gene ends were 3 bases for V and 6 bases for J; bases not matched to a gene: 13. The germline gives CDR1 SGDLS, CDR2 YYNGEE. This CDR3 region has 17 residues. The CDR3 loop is CASSALGSGKVAGELFF. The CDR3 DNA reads TGTGCCAGCAGCGCCTTGGGTAGCGGGAAGGTCGCCGGGGAGCTGTTTTTT.

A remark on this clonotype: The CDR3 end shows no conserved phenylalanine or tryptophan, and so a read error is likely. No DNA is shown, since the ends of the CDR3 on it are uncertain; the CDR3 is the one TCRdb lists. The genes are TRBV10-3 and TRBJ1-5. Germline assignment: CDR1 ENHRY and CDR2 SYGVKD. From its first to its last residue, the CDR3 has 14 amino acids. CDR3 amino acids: CAISEGDSNQPRPR.

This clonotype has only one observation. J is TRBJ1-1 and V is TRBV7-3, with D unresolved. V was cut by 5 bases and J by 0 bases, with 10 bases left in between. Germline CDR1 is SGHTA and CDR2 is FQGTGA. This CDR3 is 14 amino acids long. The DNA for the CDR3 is TGTGCCAGCAGCCAGAACGCATTGAACACTGAAGCTTTCTTT. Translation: CASSQNALNTEAFF. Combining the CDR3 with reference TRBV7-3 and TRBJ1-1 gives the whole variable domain GAGVSQTPSNKVTEKGKYVELRCDPISGHTALYWYRQSLGQGPEFLIYFQGTGAADDSGLPNDRFFAVRPEGSVSTLKIQRTERGDSAVYLCASSQNALNTEAFFGQGTRLTVV.

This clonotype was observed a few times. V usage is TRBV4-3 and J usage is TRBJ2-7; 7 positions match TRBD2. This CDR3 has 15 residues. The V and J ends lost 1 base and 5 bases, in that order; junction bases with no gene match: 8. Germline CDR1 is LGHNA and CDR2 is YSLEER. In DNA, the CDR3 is TGCGCCAGCAGCCAAGGCCCCGGGACTAATGACGAGCAGTACTTC. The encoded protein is CASSQGPGTNDEQYF.

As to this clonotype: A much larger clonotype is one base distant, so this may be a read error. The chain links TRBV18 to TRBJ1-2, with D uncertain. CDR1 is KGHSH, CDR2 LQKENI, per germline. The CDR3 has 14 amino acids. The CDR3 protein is CASSPRMMDYDYTF. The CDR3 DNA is TGTGCCAGCTCACCCAGGATGATGGACTATGACTACACCTTC.

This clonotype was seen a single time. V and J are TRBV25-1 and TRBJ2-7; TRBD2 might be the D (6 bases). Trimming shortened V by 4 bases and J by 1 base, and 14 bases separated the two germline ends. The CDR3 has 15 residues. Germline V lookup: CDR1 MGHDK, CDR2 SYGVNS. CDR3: CASSALLAGSYEQYF. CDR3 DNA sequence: TGTGCCAGCAGTGCCTTACTAGCAGGGTCCTACGAGCAGTACTTC.

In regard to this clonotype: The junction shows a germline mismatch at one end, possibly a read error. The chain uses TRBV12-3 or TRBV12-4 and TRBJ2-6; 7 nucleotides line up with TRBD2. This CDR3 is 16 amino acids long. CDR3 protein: CAISVGVEGGYNVLTF. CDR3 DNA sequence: TGTGCCATCAGTGTAGGAGTGGAGGGAGGGTACAACGTCCTGACTTTC.

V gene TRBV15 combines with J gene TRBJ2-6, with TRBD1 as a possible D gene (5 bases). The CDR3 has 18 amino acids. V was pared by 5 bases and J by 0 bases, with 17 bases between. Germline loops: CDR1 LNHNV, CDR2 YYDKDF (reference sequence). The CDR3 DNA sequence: TGTGCCACCAGCGGCACGCAGGGCCCTGACTCTGGGGCCAACGTCCTGACTTTC. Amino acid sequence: CATSGTQGPDSGANVLTF. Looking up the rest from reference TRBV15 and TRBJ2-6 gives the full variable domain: DAMVIQNPRYQVTQFGKPVTLSCSQTLNHNVMYWYQQKSSQAPKLLFHYYDKDFNNEADTPDNFQSRRPNTSFCFLDIRSPGLGDTAMYLCATSGTQGPDSGANVLTFGAGSRLTVL.